One sample yielded the 21 T cell receptor beta chains listed below, sequenced in a study of beta chain features in type 1 diabetes. Expressed TCRB transcripts were sequenced because the isolated RNA had all been reverse transcribed beforehand. Data came from immunoSEQ multiplex PCR; TCRdb stores just in-frame clones and leaves some out. This table has hundreds of thousands of clones, roughly a sixth appearing once. Sequencing input: naive CD4+ T cells from blood. All receptors derive from a man aged 18-30 years in good health.

This clone was seen a handful of times. The chain joins TRBV7-9 to TRBJ1-6; a possible D gene is TRBD1 (5 bases). CDR1 and CDR2 (germline): SEHNR, FQNEAQ (reference sequence). V gave up 1 base and J gave up 7 bases, with 11 bases separating them. This CDR3 spans 15 amino acids. CDR3 bases: TGTGCCAGCAGCTTAGAAACCAAGGGGAATTCACCCCTCCACTTT. As protein: CASSLETKGNSPLHF.

This clone was seen only a few times. This chain joins TRBV14 and TRBJ1-5; TRBD1 aligns across 10 bases. V lost 6 bases, J lost 3 bases, and 5 bases stayed unmatched. The CDR3 contains 15 residues. In germline, CDR1 is SGHDN, CDR2 FVKESK. The CDR3 DNA follows: TGTGCCAGCAGAGGCGGGACAGGGGTCAATCAGCCCCAGCATTTT. This gives the protein CASRGGTGVNQPQHF.

This chain connects TRBV5-1 to TRBJ2-1; D gene unclear. CDR1 and CDR2 (germline): SGHRS, YFSETQ. The CDR3 consists of 17 residues. V dropped 3 bases and J dropped 0 bases, with 16 bases sitting between them. The CDR3 here is CASSSDSSRRSYNEQFF. CDR3 nucleotide sequence: TGCGCCAGCAGCTCCGACTCGTCCAGACGCTCCTACAATGAGCAGTTCTTC.

This clone came up a few times. The chain joins TRBV7-9 to TRBJ2-1, with D maybe TRBD2 (6 bases). The germline CDR1 and CDR2 sequences are SEHNR and FQNEAQ (reference sequence). Trimming left V 0 bases short and J 5 bases short, with 20 bases between. The CDR3 has 18 amino acids. The DNA for the CDR3 is TGTGCCAGCAGCTTAGCTTTTACTAGCTGGTCTCAGGACAATGAGCAGTTCTTC. Residues: CASSLAFTSWSQDNEQFF.

This clone came up a few times. This chain joins TRBV15 and TRBJ2-7; the match to TRBD1 covers 9 bases. This CDR3 is built from 15 residues. The germline CDR1 and CDR2 sequences are LNHNV and YYDKDF (reference sequence). V was clipped by 0 bases and J by 6 bases; unmatched bases: 6. The CDR3: CATSRDPGQGGEQYF. In DNA, the CDR3 is TGTGCCACCAGCAGAGATCCGGGACAGGGAGGCGAGCAGTACTTC.

This clone appeared a few times. V and J are TRBV7-8 and TRBJ1-5, with 7 bases that match TRBD1. V shed 5 bases, J shed 0 bases, and the junction held 7 bases outside the gene matches. Germline V gene sequence: CDR1 SGHVS, CDR2 FQNEAQ. The CDR3 is 16 amino acids. CDR3 in amino acids: CASSPGQLHSNQPQHF. CDR3 in DNA: TGTGCCAGCAGCCCGGGACAGCTACATAGCAATCAGCCCCAGCATTTT.

V and J are TRBV30 and TRBJ2-3; D is uncertain. V gave up 0 bases and J gave up 11 bases, with 9 bases separating them. The CDR3 consists of 11 residues. Germline V gives CDR1 GTSNPN, CDR2 SVGIG (reference sequence). The CDR3 DNA follows: TGTGCCTGGAGTGTAGAGAGTCGGCAGTATTTT. It translates to CAWSVESRQYF.

This clone was detected only a few times. The J gene is TRBJ2-7, the V gene TRBV4-1, with D hard to call. Germline V gene sequence: CDR1 MGHRA, CDR2 YSYEKL. V lost 0 bases and J 2 bases, leaving 8 bases between the germline ends. CDR3 length: 14 residues. DNA for the CDR3: TGCGCCAGCAGCCAAGAAAGGCAAGCCTACGAGCAGTACTTC. This translates into CASSQERQAYEQYF.

The V and J genes are TRBV4-1 and TRBJ1-5, with TRBD1 matching 8 bases. Germline CDR1 reads MGHRA; CDR2 reads YSYEKL. Losses at the gene ends were 1 base for V and 4 bases for J; bases not matched to a gene: 12. The CDR3 has 18 amino acids. Here the CDR3 reads CASSQGPRGLRGNQPQHF. DNA for the CDR3: TGCGCCAGCAGCCAAGGGCCCAGGGGGCTGAGGGGGAATCAGCCCCAGCATTTT.

This clone came up a few times. This sequence joins TRBV9 and TRBJ2-2; D ambiguous. The CDR3 sequence is 15 residues long. CDR1 SGDLS and CDR2 YYNGEE come from the germline V gene. Trimming removed 1 base at V and 6 bases at J, with 13 bases between. This CDR3 is CASSVNWISSGELFF. The CDR3 nucleotides are TGTGCCAGCAGCGTAAACTGGATATCCTCCGGGGAGCTGTTTTTT.

This clone came up a few times. The chain couples TRBV6-4 to TRBJ2-1, with TRBD2 identical over 8 bases. V lost 5 bases, J lost 7 bases, and 10 bases stayed unmatched. The germline V gene has CDR1 MRHNA and CDR2 SNTAGT. The CDR3 is 15 amino acids. The CDR3: CASSKAGAGWNEQFF. The CDR3, as DNA: TGTGCCAGCAGTAAAGCGGGAGCTGGGTGGAATGAGCAGTTCTTC.

V is TRBV5-6 and J is TRBJ2-1; 8 nucleotides match TRBD1. V shed 3 bases, J shed 6 bases, and the junction held 11 bases outside the gene matches. Germline values: CDR1 SGHDT, CDR2 YYEEEE. The CDR3 totals 16 residues. CDR3 residues: CASSYSFRDRRNEQFF. The CDR3, as DNA: TGTGCCAGCAGCTACAGCTTCCGGGACAGGCGCAATGAGCAGTTCTTC.

V is TRBV18 and J is TRBJ1-1, with a weak D call TRBD1 (5 bases). V was pared by 3 bases and J by 3 bases, with 14 bases between. CDR3 length equals 15 residues. Germline CDR1 is KGHSH and CDR2 is LQKENI. The CDR3 protein is CASSPIARADTEAFF. The CDR3 DNA follows: TGTGCCAGCTCACCGATCGCCAGGGCAGACACTGAAGCTTTCTTT.

This clone occurred a few times. The chain joins TRBV10-3 to TRBJ1-3, with D possibly matching TRBD1 (5 bases). The CDR3 extends over 15 amino acids. CDR1 ENHRY and CDR2 SYGVKD come from the germline V gene. V lost 1 base and J 0 bases, leaving 7 bases between the germline ends. CDR3 sequence: CAISEWGSSGNTIYF. In DNA, the CDR3 is TGTGCCATCAGTGAGTGGGGCAGCTCTGGAAACACCATATATTTT.

V and J are TRBV27 and TRBJ1-2; D is unclear. CDR1 is MNHEY, CDR2 SMNVEV, per germline (reference sequence). The V gene lost 0 bases and the J gene lost 4 bases, with 18 bases spanning the gap. This CDR3 is built from 17 residues. The CDR3 region has the DNA TGTGCCAGCAGTTTATCGTTGGCAGGAACGAAAACCTATGGCTACACCTTC. As protein: CASSLSLAGTKTYGYTF.

The rearrangement uses TRBV6-6 and TRBJ1-5, with 8 positions matching TRBD1. This CDR3 region has 14 residues. J lost 6 bases, V lost 5 bases, and 6 bases had no gene match. The germline V gene encodes CDR1 MNHNY and CDR2 SVGAGI (reference sequence). CDR3: CASSPTGGSQPQHF. CDR3 coding DNA: TGTGCCAGCAGTCCCACAGGGGGAAGTCAGCCCCAGCATTTT.

The chain combines TRBV5-4 with TRBJ1-1, with TRBD1 as a possible D gene (5 bases). The CDR3 covers 14 residues. The ends were cut back, 2 bases at V and 0 bases at J, with 8 bases in the middle. The germline gives CDR1 SGHNT, CDR2 YYREEE (reference sequence). The CDR3 DNA sequence: TGTGCCAGCAGCTTTGGGGGTATGAACACTGAAGCTTTCTTT. It translates to CASSFGGMNTEAFF.

The chain carries TRBV29-1 and TRBJ1-1; D ambiguous. CDR1 is SQVTM and CDR2 is ANQGSEA in the germline V gene. This CDR3 contains 14 residues. Trimming shortened V by 4 bases and J by 5 bases, and 17 bases separated the two germline ends. The CDR3 coding sequence is TGCAGCGTTGTCGGCCAGCGGGTATGGACTGAAGCTTTCTTT. This translates into CSVVGQRVWTEAFF. Combining the CDR3 with reference TRBV29-1 and TRBJ1-1 gives the whole variable domain SAVISQKPSRDICQRGTSLTIQCQVDSQVTMMFWYRQQPGQSLTLIATANQGSEATYESGFVIDKFPISRPNLTFSTLTVSNMSPEDSSIYLCSVVGQRVWTEAFFGQGTRLTVV.

The sample holds a few counts of this clone. This rearrangement joins TRBV10-3 to TRBJ2-3; D is perhaps TRBD1 or TRBD2 (5 bases each). This CDR3 comprises 14 residues. Germline assignment: CDR1 ENHRY and CDR2 SYGVKD. V dropped 7 bases and J dropped 2 bases, with 13 bases sitting between them. The CDR3 coding sequence is TGTGCCATCACCGAAGGGACCCACACAGATACGCAGTATTTT. Translation gives CAITEGTHTDTQYF.

The chain joins TRBV7-2 to TRBJ2-7; 13 nucleotides match TRBD2. Germline trimming cut 2 bases from V and 3 bases from J; bases unmatched to any gene: 7. The V gene's germline CDR1 is SGHTA and CDR2 FQGNSA. This CDR3 spans 17 amino acids. The DNA of the CDR3 is TGTGCCAGCAGCTTATGGACTAGCGGGAGAGGAGGCTACGAGCAGTACTTC. It codes for CASSLWTSGRGGYEQYF. The entire variable domain, with the rest obtained from reference TRBV7-2 and TRBJ2-7, is as follows: GAGVSQSPSNKVTEKGKDVELRCDPISGHTALYWYRQSLGQGLEFLIYFQGNSAPDKSGLPSDRFSAERTGGSVSTLTIQRTQQEDSAVYLCASSLWTSGRGGYEQYFGPGTRLTVT.

This clone was counted between two and nine times. The V gene is TRBV7-9, the J gene TRBJ2-2; 10 nucleotides match TRBD1. There are 18 residues in the CDR3. Germline lookup yields CDR1 SEHNR and CDR2 FQNEAQ (reference sequence). The trim removed 5 bases at V and 7 bases at J, leaving 16 bases unmatched. The chain's CDR3 is CASSRRRQGARFGGELFF. The CDR3, as DNA: TGTGCCAGCAGCCGCAGGCGACAGGGGGCGCGGTTCGGCGGGGAGCTGTTTTTT.